The clone carrying this T cell receptor beta chain was counted once. Its antigen is currently unknown. Other DNA sequences in the same sample also yield this CDR3. Naive CD8 cells comprised CD45RO-negative, CCR7-positively selected cells, excluding terminally differentiated effector memory CD45RA+ cells. Germline V gene data show CDR1 as SGHVS and CDR2 as FNYEAQ. The CDR3 has 15 residues. J gave up 2 bases and V 1 base, and 2 bases lay outside the gene matches. These data belong to a study of shared clonotypes between healthy human individuals. Study-level results: Clonotypes not shared had lower generation probabilities than those common to all four donors.

Libraries were prepared by immunoSEQ multiplex PCR; TCRdb keeps only in-frame clonotypes and omits some of them. The sample has 600,000 or so clones, roughly 98% seen once; the top ten hold approximately 0.3%. The J gene is TRBJ2-1, the V gene TRBV7-6, with 7 bases identical to TRBD1. The specimen sequenced was naive CD8+ T cells sorted from blood. The sequence was obtained from a man younger than 40 in good health. The CDR3, as DNA: TGTGCCAGCAGCTTAGGCCAGGGGGCCTACAATGAGCAGTTCTTC. Translated, it gives CASSLGQGAYNEQFF.